Sequencing of this T cell receptor beta chain was carried out in a study of blood T cell repertoires in COVID-19. The CDR3 is 13 amino acids. The germline V gene has CDR1 SGHTA and CDR2 FQGNSA. With V trimmed by 11 bases and J by 6 bases, 10 bases remained unmatched. TCRdb's copy holds only in-frame clones and misses some; the assay was immunoSEQ multiplex PCR. The sample consists of roughly 150,000 clones, 80% to 95% of them appearing once. V and J are TRBV7-2 and TRBJ1-2, with TRBD1 matching over 9 bases. This receptor was taken from a woman aged 60-70 years with COVID-19, enrolled during active disease. The sequenced sample consisted of peripheral blood. The CDR3 is CALPGQGADGYTF. CDR3 nucleotides: TGTGCCTTACCGGGACAGGGAGCGGATGGCTACACCTTC.